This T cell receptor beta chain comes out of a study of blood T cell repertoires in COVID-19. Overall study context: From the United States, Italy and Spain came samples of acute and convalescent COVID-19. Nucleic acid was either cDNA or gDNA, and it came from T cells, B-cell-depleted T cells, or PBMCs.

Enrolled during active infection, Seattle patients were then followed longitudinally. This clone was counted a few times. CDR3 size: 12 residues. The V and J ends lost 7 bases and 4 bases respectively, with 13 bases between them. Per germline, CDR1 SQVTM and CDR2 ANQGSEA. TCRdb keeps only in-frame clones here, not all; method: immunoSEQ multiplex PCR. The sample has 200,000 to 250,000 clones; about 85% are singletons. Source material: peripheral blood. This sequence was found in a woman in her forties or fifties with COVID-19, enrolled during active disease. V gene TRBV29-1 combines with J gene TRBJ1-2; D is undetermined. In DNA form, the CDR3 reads TGCAGCGCACGAGACTTGGGCTATGGCTACACCTTC. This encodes CSARDLGYGYTF.